This TCR beta chain came from a study of T-cell memory formation after mild COVID-19. Points on this clonotype: Its matching antigen is unknown.

TCRdb called the 5' RACE reads again in MiXCR, with one record for every CDR3 protein. The repertoire consists of about 140,000 distinct CDR3 sequences, with around 14% occurring once and the leading ten covering 25% to 30%. The V gene's germline CDR1 is SGHDT and CDR2 YYEEEE. The germline V and J ends were trimmed by 5 bases and 7 bases, with 13 bases remaining between them. The length of the CDR3 is 12 residues. Study results and limitations: Clonal second-wave expansions that peaked on day 37 had unconfirmed SARS-CoV-2 specificity. CD4/CD8 balance held among clones contracting day 15 to 85, and later expanders leaned CD4+.

Sequencing used PBMCs or a T cell subset sorted from them (not recorded which). The sequence came from an adult woman who had mild COVID-19 (a few samples of this study predate the infection). Cell type and time point are not known. This chain uses TRBV5-6 with TRBJ2-7; D possibly corresponds to TRBD1 (6 bases). The CDR3 region has the DNA TGTGCCAGCAGACAAACAGGGACGGAGCAGTACTTC. It specifies CASRQTGTEQYF.